This T cell receptor beta chain came from a study of OX40 agonist ivuxolimab in advanced cancers. Study-wide findings and caveats: Dose levels from 0.1 to 3.0 mg/kg saw CD4+ and CD8+ blood T cells expand clonally by week 6.

With V trimmed by 3 bases and J by 7 bases, 8 bases remained unmatched. The CDR3 has 15 amino acids. In germline, CDR1 is SGHTA, CDR2 FQGNSA. Method: immunoSEQ multiplex PCR; TCRdb's copy keeps in-frame clones and lacks some. The table lists 85,000 to 100,000 clones, roughly 94% of them singletons. As regards this clone: Antigen specificity is unknown.

Excluded were patients having autoimmune disease history or systemic immunosuppression. The rearrangement uses TRBV7-2 and TRBJ1-5; 8 positions agree with TRBD1. The TCR was taken from an adult with an advanced solid tumor such as melanoma, head and neck, liver or kidney cancer. The sequencing used CD4+ or CD8+ T cells sorted from blood, collected in a trial of the OX40 agonist ivuxolimab. CDR3 amino acids: CASSLNRGGGQPQHF. The CDR3 nucleotides are TGTGCCAGCAGCTTGAACAGGGGGGGTGGACAGCCCCAGCATTTT.